Below, 19 T cell receptor beta chains from the same sample are listed, as sequenced in a study of T cell responses to AZD1222 COVID-19 vaccine. Here immunoSEQ multiplex PCR was the method, and the copy in TCRdb shows in-frame clones only, minus some. Among 95,000 to 100,000 clones listed, approximately 89% were seen once. Specimen: peripheral blood, collected 28 days after the second AZD1222 dose. These receptors originate from an adult who received the AZD1222 COVID-19 vaccine.

V usage is TRBV7-2 and J usage is TRBJ1-5, with D uncertain. CDR3 length equals 15 residues. The V end lost 3 bases, the J end lost 2 bases, and 11 bases lay between the germline ends. In germline, CDR1 is SGHTA, CDR2 FQGNSA. CDR3 sequence reads: CASSFDSMGNQPQHF. CDR3 nucleotides: TGTGCCAGCAGCTTCGACTCTATGGGCAATCAGCCCCAGCATTTT.

This chain uses TRBV28 with TRBJ1-5, with TRBD1 identical over 7 bases. This CDR3 contains 15 residues. V shed 6 bases, J shed 5 bases, and the junction held 10 bases outside the gene matches. The germline V gene has CDR1 MDHEN and CDR2 SYDVKM. The CDR3 DNA reads TGTGCCAGCAGGGAGACCGGGACAGTACATCAGCCCCAGCATTTT. Translating it yields CASRETGTVHQPQHF.

This clone was recorded once. The chain has TRBV19 and TRBJ2-2; D is ambiguous. This CDR3 comprises 11 residues. V lost 6 bases and J 2 bases, leaving 1 base between the germline ends. CDR1 LNHDA and CDR2 SQIVND come from the germline V gene (reference sequence). The CDR3 loop is CASRNTGELFF. CDR3 nucleotide sequence: TGTGCCAGTAGAAACACCGGGGAGCTGTTTTTT.

The V call is TRBV11-2, the J call TRBJ1-4; TRBD1 matches at 8 bases. Trimming took 2 bases from V and 7 from J; bases not matched to a gene: 3. Germline lookup yields CDR1 SGHAT and CDR2 FQNNGV. The CDR3 runs 14 residues. Written as DNA, the CDR3 is TGTGCCAGCAGCTTAACAGGGGGAAGTGAAAAACTGTTTTTT. This gives the protein CASSLTGGSEKLFF.

The chain uses TRBV5-1 and TRBJ2-6; possibly TRBD2 for D (5 bases). Trimming shortened V by 1 base and J by 0 bases, and 11 bases separated the two germline ends. This CDR3 is 17 amino acids long. Germline V CDR1 and CDR2: SGHRS, YFSETQ. CDR3 coding DNA: TGCGCCAGCAGCTTGCGGCCCGAGGGCTCTGGGGCCAACGTCCTGACTTTC. It is translated as CASSLRPEGSGANVLTF. The complete variable domain, with remaining parts taken from reference TRBV5-1 and TRBJ2-6, reads KAGVTQTPRYLIKTRGQQVTLSCSPISGHRSVSWYQQTPGQGLQFLFEYFSETQRNKGNFPGRFSGRQFSNSRSEMNVSTLELGDSALYLCASSLRPEGSGANVLTFGAGSRLTVL.

A few counts support this clone. The CDR3 spells CASSHSWEPNTEAFF. The DNA of the CDR3 is TGTGCCAGCAGTCATTCCTGGGAACCAAACACTGAAGCTTTCTTT. The chain combines TRBV27 with TRBJ1-1; the D is unclear. Germline V lookup: CDR1 MNHEY, CDR2 SMNVEV (reference sequence). V gave up 5 bases and J gave up 2 bases, with 15 bases separating them. The CDR3 runs 15 residues.

J is TRBJ2-7 and V is TRBV19; tentative D call: TRBD1 (5 bases). Trimming took off 4 bases at V and 2 bases at J, with 12 bases between the two ends. CDR1 LNHDA and CDR2 SQIVND come from the germline V gene (reference sequence). The CDR3 contains 14 residues. In DNA, the CDR3 is TGTGCCAGTAGTAAGGCAGGGTCGGCCTACGAGCAGTACTTC. Protein sequence: CASSKAGSAYEQYF.

The CDR3 DNA sequence: TGTGCCACCAGCAGGGATAGCGGGACCTACAATGAGCAGTTCTTC. Translation gives CATSRDSGTYNEQFF. V usage is TRBV15 and J usage is TRBJ2-1; 8 bases fit TRBD2. The CDR3 covers 15 residues. Germline lookup yields CDR1 LNHNV and CDR2 YYDKDF (reference sequence). Trimming took 3 bases from V and 2 from J; bases not matched to a gene: 3. Looking up the rest from reference TRBV15 and TRBJ2-1 gives the full variable domain: DAMVIQNPRYQVTQFGKPVTLSCSQTLNHNVMYWYQQKSSQAPKLLFHYYDKDFNNEADTPDNFQSRRPNTSFCFLDIRSPGLGDTAMYLCATSRDSGTYNEQFFGPGTRLTVL.

The rearrangement links TRBV4-1 to TRBJ2-7; 7 bases line up with TRBD1. Germline V gene data show CDR1 as MGHRA and CDR2 as YSYEKL. This CDR3 comprises 17 residues. V shed 3 bases, J shed 2 bases, and the junction held 13 bases outside the gene matches. The CDR3 bases are TGCGCCAGCAGCCACCAACCACAGGGGAGAAAAACCTACGAGCAGTACTTC. This sequence encodes CASSHQPQGRKTYEQYF.

The chain employs TRBV7-9 and TRBJ1-3; 7 bases fit TRBD1. There are 14 residues in the CDR3. V was clipped by 4 bases and J by 3 bases; unmatched bases: 3. CDR1 and CDR2 from the germline V gene are SEHNR and FQNEAQ (reference sequence). CDR3 sequence reads: CASSSGTDGNTIYF. The CDR3 DNA is TGTGCCAGCAGCTCCGGGACAGATGGAAACACCATATATTTT.

The rearrangement links TRBV30 to TRBJ2-1, with TRBD2 matching over 8 bases. This CDR3 is 14 amino acids long. The V and J ends lost 8 bases and 3 bases, in that order; junction bases with no gene match: 9. CDR1 is GTSNPN and CDR2 is SVGIG in the germline V gene (reference sequence). The CDR3 spells CARLRRGVYNEQFF. The DNA of the CDR3 is TGTGCCCGACTCCGGCGGGGGGTCTACAATGAGCAGTTCTTC.

This clone was picked up a small number of times. The rearrangement links TRBV19 to TRBJ1-4; TRBD1 agrees at 8 bases. CDR1 is LNHDA and CDR2 is SQIVND in the germline V gene (reference sequence). The CDR3 runs to 15 residues. With 2 bases clipped from V and 8 bases from J, the junction kept 7 bases outside the gene matches. This chain's CDR3 is CASSIMGTGREKLFF. The CDR3, as DNA: TGTGCCAGTAGTATAATGGGGACAGGTAGAGAAAAACTGTTTTTT. The whole variable domain, remainder taken from reference TRBV19 and TRBJ1-4, is DGGITQSPKYLFRKEGQNVTLSCEQNLNHDAMYWYRQDPGQGLRLIYYSQIVNDFQKGDIAEGYSVSREKKESFPLTVTSAQKNPTAFYLCASSIMGTGREKLFFGSGTQLSVL.

The chain carries TRBV2 and TRBJ2-7, with a weak D call TRBD1 (6 bases). This CDR3 is 13 amino acids long. Germline V gives CDR1 SNHLY, CDR2 FYNNEI. V lost 6 bases, J lost 2 bases, and 11 bases lay in between. The CDR3, as DNA: TGTGCCAGCAGGCTGGACAGTCCCTACGAGCAGTACTTC. Encoded protein: CASRLDSPYEQYF.

The V and J genes are TRBV19 and TRBJ2-1; weak D call: TRBD2 (6 bases). Germline assignment: CDR1 LNHDA and CDR2 SQIVND (reference sequence). Deletions cut 6 bases from V and 5 bases from J, with 17 bases between. This CDR3 spans 15 amino acids. The CDR3 DNA is TGTGCCAGTAGGATGACTGGCGGGGTCCACAATGAGCAGTTCTTC. Translation gives CASRMTGGVHNEQFF.

V gene TRBV7-9 combines with J gene TRBJ1-1; 8 bases agree with TRBD1. V was clipped by 1 base and J by 1 base; unmatched bases: 2. CDR3 size: 15 residues. Germline V gene lookup returns CDR1 SEHNR and CDR2 FQNEAQ (reference sequence). CDR3 sequence: CASSLVGTGNTEAFF. CDR3 bases: TGTGCCAGCAGCTTAGTTGGGACAGGGAACACTGAAGCTTTCTTT.

The rearrangement links TRBV7-9 to TRBJ1-4, with 7 bases fitting TRBD1. Germline V gene sequence: CDR1 SEHNR, CDR2 FQNEAQ (reference sequence). CDR3 length: 15 residues. J gave up 8 bases and V 4 bases, and 10 bases lay outside the gene matches. The CDR3 DNA sequence: TGTGCCAGCAGCTCTGATTGGAGGGGGCAAGAAAAACTGTTTTTT. Translating it yields CASSSDWRGQEKLFF.

This chain uses TRBV28 with TRBJ2-5, with 8 positions matching TRBD1. CDR3 length equals 15 residues. Germline V gene lookup returns CDR1 MDHEN and CDR2 SYDVKM. The V and J ends lost 1 base and 8 bases, in that order; junction bases with no gene match: 9. The CDR3 here is CASSLFGTGPKTQYF. CDR3 DNA sequence: TGTGCCAGCAGTTTATTCGGGACAGGCCCCAAAACCCAGTACTTC.

The chain employs TRBV30 and TRBJ2-1; D assignment may be TRBD1 or TRBD2 (6 bases each). This CDR3 has 15 amino acids. The germline V and J ends were trimmed by 5 bases and 4 bases, with 18 bases remaining between them. Germline CDR1 is GTSNPN and CDR2 is SVGIG (reference sequence). In DNA form, the CDR3 reads TGTGCCTGGGAAGGGGGGATAGGACGGTACAATGAGCAGTTCTTC. Encoded protein: CAWEGGIGRYNEQFF.

V and J are TRBV5-5 and TRBJ2-7, with D possibly matching TRBD2 (5 bases). CDR1 is SGHKS and CDR2 is YYEKEE in the germline V gene (reference sequence). This CDR3 is 13 amino acids long. V was clipped by 2 bases and J by 7 bases, with 13 bases between them. CDR3 sequence reads: CASSFGAAREQYF. CDR3 sequence (DNA): TGTGCCAGCAGCTTCGGAGCGGCGCGGGAGCAGTACTTC.